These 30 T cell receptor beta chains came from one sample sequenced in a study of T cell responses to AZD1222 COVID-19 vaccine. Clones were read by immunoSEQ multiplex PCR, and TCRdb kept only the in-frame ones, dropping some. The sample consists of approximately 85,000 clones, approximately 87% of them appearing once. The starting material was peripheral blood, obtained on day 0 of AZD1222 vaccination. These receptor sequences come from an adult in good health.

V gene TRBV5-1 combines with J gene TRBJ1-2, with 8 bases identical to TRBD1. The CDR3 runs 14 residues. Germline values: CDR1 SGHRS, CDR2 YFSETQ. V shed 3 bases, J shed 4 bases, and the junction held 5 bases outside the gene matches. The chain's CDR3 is CASSSQGVGYGYTF. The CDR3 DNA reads TGCGCCAGCAGCTCACAGGGGGTCGGCTATGGCTACACCTTC.

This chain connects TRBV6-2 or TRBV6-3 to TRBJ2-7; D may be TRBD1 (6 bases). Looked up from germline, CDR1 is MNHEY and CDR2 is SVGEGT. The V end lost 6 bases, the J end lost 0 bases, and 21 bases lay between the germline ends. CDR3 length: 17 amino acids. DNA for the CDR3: TGTGCCAGCAGCGTTTTCCCGGCGACAGGACCCTCCTACGAGCAGTACTTC. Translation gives CASSVFPATGPSYEQYF.

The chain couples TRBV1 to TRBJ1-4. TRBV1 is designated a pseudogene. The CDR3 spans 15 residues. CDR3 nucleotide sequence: TGCACCAGCAGCCAAGGTATCGATGCTAATGAAAAACTGTTTTTT. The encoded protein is CTSSQGIDANEKLFF.

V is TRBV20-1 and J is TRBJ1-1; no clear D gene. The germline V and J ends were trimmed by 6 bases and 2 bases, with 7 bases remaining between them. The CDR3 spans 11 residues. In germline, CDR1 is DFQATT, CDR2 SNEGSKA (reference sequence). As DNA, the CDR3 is TGCAGTGCAGGTTTTAACACTGAAGCTTTCTTT. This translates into CSAGFNTEAFF.

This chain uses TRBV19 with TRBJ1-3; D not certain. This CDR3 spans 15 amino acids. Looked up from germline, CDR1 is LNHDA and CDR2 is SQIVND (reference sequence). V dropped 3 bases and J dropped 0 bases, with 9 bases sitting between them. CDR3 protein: CASSMRANSGNTIYF. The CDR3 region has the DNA TGTGCCAGTAGTATGAGGGCCAACTCTGGAAACACCATATATTTT. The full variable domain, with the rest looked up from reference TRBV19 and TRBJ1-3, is DGGITQSPKYLFRKEGQNVTLSCEQNLNHDAMYWYRQDPGQGLRLIYYSQIVNDFQKGDIAEGYSVSREKKESFPLTVTSAQKNPTAFYLCASSMRANSGNTIYFGEGSWLTVV.

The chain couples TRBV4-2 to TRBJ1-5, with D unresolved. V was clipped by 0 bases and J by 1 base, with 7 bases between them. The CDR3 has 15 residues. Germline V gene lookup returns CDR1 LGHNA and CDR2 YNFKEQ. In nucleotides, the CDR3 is TGTGCCAGCAGCCAAGAGCCCCGCAGCAATCAGCCCCAGCATTTT. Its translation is CASSQEPRSNQPQHF.

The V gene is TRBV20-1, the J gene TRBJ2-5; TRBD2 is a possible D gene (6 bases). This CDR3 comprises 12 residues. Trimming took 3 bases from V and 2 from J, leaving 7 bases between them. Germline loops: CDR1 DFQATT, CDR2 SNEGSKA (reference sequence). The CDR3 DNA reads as TGCAGTGCTAGTGGGGGGCAAGAGACCCAGTACTTC. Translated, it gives CSASGGQETQYF.

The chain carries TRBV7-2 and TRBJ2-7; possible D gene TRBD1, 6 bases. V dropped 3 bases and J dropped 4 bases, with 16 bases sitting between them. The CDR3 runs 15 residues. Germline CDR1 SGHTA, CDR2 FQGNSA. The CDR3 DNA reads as TGTGCCAGCAGCTTGGGACAACCTACTTATTACGAGCAGTACTTC. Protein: CASSLGQPTYYEQYF.

CDR3 region: CASSQVGQGYRSGNTIYF. For the CDR3, the DNA is TGCGCCAGCAGCCAGGTGGGACAGGGGTATCGCTCTGGAAACACCATATATTTT. V usage is TRBV4-1 and J usage is TRBJ1-3; 10 positions agree with TRBD1. The V gene end was trimmed by 3 bases and the J gene end by 0 bases; junction bases not matched to a gene: 8. This CDR3 region has 18 residues. Germline V gene data show CDR1 as MGHRA and CDR2 as YSYEKL.

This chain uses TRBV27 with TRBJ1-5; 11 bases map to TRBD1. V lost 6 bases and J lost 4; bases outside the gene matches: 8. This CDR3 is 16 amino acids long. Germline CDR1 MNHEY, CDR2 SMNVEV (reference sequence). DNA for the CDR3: TGTGCCAGCAGCCGGACAGGGGGCATTGGAAATCAGCCCCAGCATTTT. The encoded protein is CASSRTGGIGNQPQHF.

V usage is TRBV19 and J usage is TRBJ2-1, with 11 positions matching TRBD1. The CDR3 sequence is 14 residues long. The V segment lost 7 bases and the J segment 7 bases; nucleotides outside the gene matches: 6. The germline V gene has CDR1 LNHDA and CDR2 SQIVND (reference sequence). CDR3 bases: TGTGCCAGTACCGCCGGACAGGGGGCAAATGAGCAGTTCTTC. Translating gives CASTAGQGANEQFF.

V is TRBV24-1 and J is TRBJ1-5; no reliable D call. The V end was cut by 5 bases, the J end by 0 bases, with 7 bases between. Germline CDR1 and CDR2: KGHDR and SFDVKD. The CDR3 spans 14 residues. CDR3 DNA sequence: TGTGCCACCAGTGGGGCCGGTAGCAATCAGCCCCAGCATTTT. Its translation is CATSGAGSNQPQHF.

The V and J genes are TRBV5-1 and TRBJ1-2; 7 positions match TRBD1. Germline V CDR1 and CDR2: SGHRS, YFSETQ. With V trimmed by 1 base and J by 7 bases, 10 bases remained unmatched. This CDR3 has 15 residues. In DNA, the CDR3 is TGCGCCAGCAGCTTGTCACAGGGGTATGTTGGTGGCTACACCTTC. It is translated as CASSLSQGYVGGYTF.

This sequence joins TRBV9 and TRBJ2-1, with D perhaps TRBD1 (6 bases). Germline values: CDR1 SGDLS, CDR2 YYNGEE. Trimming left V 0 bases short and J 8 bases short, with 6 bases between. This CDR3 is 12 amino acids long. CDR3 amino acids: CASSVEGDEQFF. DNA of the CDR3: TGTGCCAGCAGCGTAGAGGGGGATGAGCAGTTCTTC.

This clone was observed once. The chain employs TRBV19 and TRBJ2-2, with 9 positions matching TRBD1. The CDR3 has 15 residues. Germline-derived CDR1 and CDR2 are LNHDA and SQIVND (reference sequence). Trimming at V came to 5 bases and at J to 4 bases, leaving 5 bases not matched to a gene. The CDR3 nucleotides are TGTGCCAGTAGTGCCGACAGGGGGGTCACCGGGGAGCTGTTTTTT. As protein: CASSADRGVTGELFF.

CDR3 coding DNA: TGTGCCAGCAGCCAGGGGACAGGCCCCAAAAACATTCAGTACTTC. This codes for CASSQGTGPKNIQYF. The chain uses TRBV3-1 (or the pseudogene TRBV3-2) and TRBJ2-4; TRBD1 matches at 8 bases. The CDR3 has 15 amino acids. V trimming: 3 bases; J trimming: 2 bases; junction bases outside the gene matches: 3. Germline loops: CDR1 LGHDT, CDR2 YNNKEL (reference sequence).

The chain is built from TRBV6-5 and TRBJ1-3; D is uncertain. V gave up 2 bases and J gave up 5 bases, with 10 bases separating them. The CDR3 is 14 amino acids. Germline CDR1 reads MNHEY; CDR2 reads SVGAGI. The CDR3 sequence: CASSYRAVRNTIYF. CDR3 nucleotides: TGTGCCAGCAGTTACAGGGCGGTCAGAAACACCATATATTTT.

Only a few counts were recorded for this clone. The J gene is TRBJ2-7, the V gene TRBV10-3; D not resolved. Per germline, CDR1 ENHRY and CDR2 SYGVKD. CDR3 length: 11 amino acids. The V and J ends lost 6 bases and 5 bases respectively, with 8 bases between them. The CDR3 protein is CAISSLNEQYF. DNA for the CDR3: TGTGCCATCAGCTCCCTCAACGAGCAGTACTTC.

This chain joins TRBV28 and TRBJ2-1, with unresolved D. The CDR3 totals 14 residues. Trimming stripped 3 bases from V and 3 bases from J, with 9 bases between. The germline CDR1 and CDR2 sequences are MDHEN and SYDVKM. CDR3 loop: CASSFLFGYNEQFF. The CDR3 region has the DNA TGTGCCAGCAGTTTCCTTTTTGGCTACAATGAGCAGTTCTTC.

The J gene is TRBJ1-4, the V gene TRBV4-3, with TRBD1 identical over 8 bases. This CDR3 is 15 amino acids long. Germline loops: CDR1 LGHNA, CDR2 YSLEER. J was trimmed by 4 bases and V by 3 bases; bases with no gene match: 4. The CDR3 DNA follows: TGCGCCAGCAGCCAGAACAGGGGGAATAATGAAAAACTGTTTTTT. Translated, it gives CASSQNRGNNEKLFF.

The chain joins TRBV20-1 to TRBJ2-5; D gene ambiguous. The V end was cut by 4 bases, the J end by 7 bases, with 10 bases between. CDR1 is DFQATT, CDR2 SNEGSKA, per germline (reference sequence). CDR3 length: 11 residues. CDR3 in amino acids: CSATDGGTQYF. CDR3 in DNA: TGCAGTGCTACGGACGGCGGGACCCAGTACTTC.

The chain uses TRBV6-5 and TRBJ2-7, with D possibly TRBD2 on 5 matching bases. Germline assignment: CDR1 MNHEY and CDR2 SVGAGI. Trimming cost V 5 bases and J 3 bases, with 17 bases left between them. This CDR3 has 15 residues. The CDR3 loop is CASSPVGGTYYEQYF. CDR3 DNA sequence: TGTGCCAGCAGTCCTGTAGGAGGAACGTACTACGAGCAGTACTTC.

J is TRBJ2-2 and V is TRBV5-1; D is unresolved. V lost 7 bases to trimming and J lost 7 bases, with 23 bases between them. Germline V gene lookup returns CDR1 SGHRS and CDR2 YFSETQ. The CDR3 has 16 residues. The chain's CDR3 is CASARGPSQDIGELFF. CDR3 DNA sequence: TGCGCCAGCGCTCGAGGACCCTCACAAGATATCGGGGAGCTGTTTTTT.

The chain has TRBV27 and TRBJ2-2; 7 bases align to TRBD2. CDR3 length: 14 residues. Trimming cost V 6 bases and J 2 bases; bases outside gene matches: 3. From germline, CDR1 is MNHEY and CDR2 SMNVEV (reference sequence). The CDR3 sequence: CASRPSGNTGELFF. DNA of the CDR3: TGTGCCAGCAGGCCTAGCGGCAACACCGGGGAGCTGTTTTTT.

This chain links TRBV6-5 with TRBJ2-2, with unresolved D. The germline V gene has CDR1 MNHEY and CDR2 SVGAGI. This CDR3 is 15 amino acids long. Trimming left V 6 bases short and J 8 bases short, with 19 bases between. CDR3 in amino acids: CASRSTSDMSGELFF. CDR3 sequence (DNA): TGTGCCAGCAGGTCCACATCTGACATGTCGGGGGAGCTGTTTTTT.

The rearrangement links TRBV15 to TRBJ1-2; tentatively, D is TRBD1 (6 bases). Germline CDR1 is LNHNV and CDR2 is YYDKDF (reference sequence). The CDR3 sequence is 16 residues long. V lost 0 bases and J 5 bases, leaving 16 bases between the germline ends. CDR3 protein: CATSRDSAGGGYGYTF. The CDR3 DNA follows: TGTGCCACCAGCAGAGATAGCGCGGGGGGCGGGTATGGCTACACCTTC.

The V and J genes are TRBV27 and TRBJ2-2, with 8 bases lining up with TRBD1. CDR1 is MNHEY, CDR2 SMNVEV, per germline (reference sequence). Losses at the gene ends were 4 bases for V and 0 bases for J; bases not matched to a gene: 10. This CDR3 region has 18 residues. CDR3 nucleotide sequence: TGTGCCAGCAGTTCCCGGACAGGGCCCTCTTCGAACACCGGGGAGCTGTTTTTT. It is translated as CASSSRTGPSSNTGELFF.

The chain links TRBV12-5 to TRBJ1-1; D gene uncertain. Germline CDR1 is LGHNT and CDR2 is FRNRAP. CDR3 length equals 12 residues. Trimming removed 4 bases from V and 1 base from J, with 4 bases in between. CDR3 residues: CASGSQNTEAFF. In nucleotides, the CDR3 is TGTGCTAGTGGTTCGCAGAACACTGAAGCTTTCTTT.

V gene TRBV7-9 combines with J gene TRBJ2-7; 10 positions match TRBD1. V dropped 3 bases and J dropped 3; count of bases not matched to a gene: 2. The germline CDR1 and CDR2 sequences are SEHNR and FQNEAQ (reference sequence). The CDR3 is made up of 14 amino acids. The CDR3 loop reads CASSFGDRGYEQYF. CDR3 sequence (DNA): TGTGCCAGCAGCTTCGGGGACAGGGGCTACGAGCAGTACTTC.

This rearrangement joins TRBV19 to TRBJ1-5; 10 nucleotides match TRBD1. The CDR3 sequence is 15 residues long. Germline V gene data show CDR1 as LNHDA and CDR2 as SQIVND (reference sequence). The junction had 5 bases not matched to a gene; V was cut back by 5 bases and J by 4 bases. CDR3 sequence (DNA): TGTGCCAGTAGTCTCCAGGACAGGGGGAATCAGCCCCAGCATTTT. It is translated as CASSLQDRGNQPQHF.